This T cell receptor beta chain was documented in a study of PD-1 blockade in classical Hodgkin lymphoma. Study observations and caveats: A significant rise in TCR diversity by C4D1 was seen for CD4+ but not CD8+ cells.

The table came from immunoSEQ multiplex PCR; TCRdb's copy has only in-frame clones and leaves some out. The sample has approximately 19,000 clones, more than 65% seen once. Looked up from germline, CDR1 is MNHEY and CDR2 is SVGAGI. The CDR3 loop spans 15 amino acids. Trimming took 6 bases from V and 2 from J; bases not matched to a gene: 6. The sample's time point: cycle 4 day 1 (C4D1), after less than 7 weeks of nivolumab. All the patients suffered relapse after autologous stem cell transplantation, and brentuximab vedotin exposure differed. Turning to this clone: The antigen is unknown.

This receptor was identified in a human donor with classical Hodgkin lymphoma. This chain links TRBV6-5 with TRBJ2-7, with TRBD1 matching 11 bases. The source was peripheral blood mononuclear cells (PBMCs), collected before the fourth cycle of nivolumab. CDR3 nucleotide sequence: TGTGCCAGCAGGTCCCCGGGACAGGGGGCCTACGAGCAGTACTTC. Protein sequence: CASRSPGQGAYEQYF.